This T cell receptor beta chain was profiled in a study of T-cell memory formation after mild COVID-19. Across the whole study: Each donor largely had its own TCR clusters. Overall study results and limits: Pre-infection memory held some responding clones, suggesting pre-existing cross-reactive T cells responded. Confirmation of SARS-CoV-2 specificity was lacking for second-wave clones peaking day 37.

A note on this clonotype: The antigen is not known.

V shed 7 bases and J shed 5 bases, with 12 bases lying between them. The CDR3 consists of 13 residues. TCRdb re-called the 5' RACE reads through MiXCR, storing one row per CDR3 protein. The data contain under 50,000 distinct CDR3 sequences, around a quarter of them singletons. Sequencing used PBMCs or a T cell subset sorted from them (not recorded which). This chain joins TRBV12-3 or TRBV12-4 and TRBJ2-1, with D perhaps TRBD1 (5 bases). This clonotype was sampled from a young man who had mild COVID-19 (a few samples of this study predate the infection). Cell type and time point are not known. The CDR3 DNA is TGTGCCAGCACCTTCGCAGGGAACAATGAGCAGTTCTTC. This encodes CASTFAGNNEQFF.